These T cell receptor beta chains were read from a single sample in a study of shared clonotypes between healthy human individuals. The assay was immunoSEQ multiplex PCR, and TCRdb's table has in-frame clones only and misses some. The table records around 640,000 clones, 95% to 97% of them present only once. Sequencing was done on a sample of naive CD8+ T cells sorted from blood. These receptors all come from a woman aged 25 to 45 in good health. CDR3s include the opening cysteine and the closing phenylalanine or tryptophan. A D gene is named only where the DNA matches it firmly. Only part of the rows carry a size: once, few, many, or a class if the clone is expanded.

CDR3 length,J gene,clone size,V gene,D gene,CDR3 protein,CDR3 DNA
15,TRBJ2-2,once,TRBV5-6,TRBD2,CASSWDSGRGGELFF,TGTGCCAGCAGCTGGGATAGCGGGAGAGGCGGGGAGCTGTTTTTT
16,TRBJ2-2,once,TRBV7-9,.,CASSLEGASNTGELFF,TGTGCCAGCAGCTTAGAAGGGGCTTCGAACACCGGGGAGCTGTTTTTT
15,TRBJ2-3,.,TRBV7-6,.,CASSLVAESTDTQYF,TGTGCCAGCAGCTTAGTCGCCGAATCTACAGATACGCAGTATTTT
14,TRBJ2-2,.,TRBV6-4,.,CASSVYGNTGELFF,TGTGCCAGCAGTGTATATGGGAACACCGGGGAGCTGTTTTTT
15,TRBJ2-7,.,TRBV27,.,CASSLSVAEAYEQYF,TGTGCCAGCAGTTTATCAGTAGCGGAAGCATACGAGCAGTACTTC
15,TRBJ1-5,.,TRBV4-1,.,CASSRGGGSNQPQHF,TGCGCCAGCAGCCGGGGAGGGGGAAGCAATCAGCCCCAGCATTTT
15,TRBJ1-5,.,TRBV30,TRBD1,CAWSTTTGGNQPQHF,TGTGCCTGGAGTACAACGACAGGGGGCAATCAGCCCCAGCATTTT
19,TRBJ1-1,.,TRBV4-1,TRBD1,CASSQPDRGRFWVNTEAFF,TGCGCCAGCAGCCAACCTGACAGGGGGCGGTTCTGGGTGAACACTGAAGCTTTCTTT
12,TRBJ2-3,.,TRBV25-1,.,CASSETGTTQYF,TGTGCCAGCAGTGAAACAGGGACCACGCAGTATTTT
16,TRBJ1-1,.,TRBV10-2,.,CASSLGAGAGGTEAFF,TGCGCCAGCAGCTTAGGGGCCGGCGCCGGAGGTACTGAAGCTTTCTTT
17,TRBJ2-5,.,TRBV11-2,TRBD2,CASSLVPDSGRGETQYF,TGTGCCAGCAGCTTAGTCCCGGATAGCGGGAGGGGAGAGACCCAGTACTTC
11,TRBJ2-7,.,TRBV27,.,CASSFGADQYF,TGTGCCAGCAGTTTCGGTGCGGATCAGTACTTC
12,TRBJ2-1,once,TRBV9,.,CASRNLGNEQFF,TGTGCCAGCAGGAATCTCGGGAATGAGCAGTTCTTC
14,TRBJ2-7,once,TRBV4-1,.,CASSPPASSYEQYF,TGCGCCAGCAGCCCGCCGGCGAGCTCCTACGAGCAGTACTTC
14,TRBJ1-2,.,TRBV5-1,TRBD1,CASSSGQGTYGYTF,TGCGCCAGCAGCTCGGGACAGGGGACCTATGGCTACACCTTC
13,TRBJ1-1,.,TRBV27,.,CASRLGWGTEAFF,TGTGCCAGCAGGTTAGGGTGGGGGACTGAAGCTTTCTTT
13,TRBJ1-5,few,TRBV7-9,.,CASSFGSNQPQHF,TGTGCCAGCAGCTTCGGGAGCAATCAGCCCCAGCATTTT
13,TRBJ2-3,.,TRBV9,.,CASSEDYTDTQYF,TGTGCCAGCAGCGAGGACTACACAGATACGCAGTATTTT
13,TRBJ2-7,.,TRBV29-1,.,CSVEGGGDYEQYF,TGCAGCGTTGAGGGAGGCGGAGACTACGAGCAGTACTTC
15,TRBJ1-4,.,TRBV28,.,CASSFPPGHGEKLFF,TGTGCCAGCAGTTTCCCCCCTGGACATGGTGAAAAACTGTTTTTT